This TCR beta chain stems from a study of T-cell reconstitution after alpha-beta-depleted transplantation in children (TCRdb year 2016). For context, the study as a whole: The study quantitatively tracked T-cell immune reconstitution after TCRalphabeta/CD19-depleted allogeneic hematopoietic cell transplantation in children using TCR repertoire profiling.

Receptors were amplified or captured by PCR. The listed sequencing device is Illumina HiSeq 2500. TCR library preparation used molecular barcoding, with unique molecular identifiers applied to normalize quantification of the TCRbeta repertoire. TCRdb reprocessing: public reads trimmed at Q25 with fastp, clones called with MiXCR, in-frame beta chains kept. Under each unique CDR3 protein, matching rows form one entry showing the most common genes and DNA. The sample profile shows roughly 500,000 distinct CDR3 sequences; approximately 12% of them were found once. Jointly, the top ten make up over 5.5% of the sample. This clonotype has a count of ten or more. Its antigen target is currently unknown. Base qualities are not at hand, and no much larger clone is one base apart. Here V drops 6 bases and J drops 0 bases, and the junction holds 14 bases not matched to any gene. The germline V gene gives CDR1 as MDHEN and CDR2 as SYDVKM. From the cysteine through the phenylalanine, the CDR3 covers 18 amino acids. Of all the DNA, just the CDR3 is kept, 54 bases in frame from base 1.

The sequence was obtained from a human donor who donated a stem cell graft to a child with combined immunodeficiency. The V and J segments used are TRBV28 and TRBJ2-1, with 7 bases aligning to TRBD1. The sample was PBMCs from the stem cell graft donor, taken from the stem cell graft. The CDR3 reads as follows: CASSGTEYLTRSYNEQFF. The nucleotide sequence is TGTGCCAGCAGCGGGACAGAGTATCTTACCCGCTCCTACAATGAGCAGTTCTTC.